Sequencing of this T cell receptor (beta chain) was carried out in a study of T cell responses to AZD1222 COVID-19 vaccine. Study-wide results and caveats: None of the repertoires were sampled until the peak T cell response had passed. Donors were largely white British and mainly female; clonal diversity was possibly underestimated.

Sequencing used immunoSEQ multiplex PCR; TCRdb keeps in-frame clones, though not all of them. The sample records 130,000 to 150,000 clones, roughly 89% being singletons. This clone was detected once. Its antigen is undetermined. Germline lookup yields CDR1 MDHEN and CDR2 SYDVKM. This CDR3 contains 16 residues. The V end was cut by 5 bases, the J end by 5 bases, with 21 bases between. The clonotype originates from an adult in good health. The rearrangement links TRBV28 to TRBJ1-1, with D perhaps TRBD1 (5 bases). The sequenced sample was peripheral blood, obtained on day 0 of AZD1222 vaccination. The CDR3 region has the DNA TGTGCCAGCAGTGGGGACCCGGGACGATCGAGGACTGAAGCTTTCTTT. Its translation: CASSGDPGRSRTEAFF.